This is a list of T cell receptor beta chains from one sample in a study of T cell repertoires in cytomegalovirus infection. TCRdb reprocessed the reads via MiXCR and lists one record per CDR3 protein. The table records under 350,000 distinct CDR3 sequences, about 9.2% of them present only once. Sample: PBMCs. The receptor set was obtained from a human donor in good health (CMV status not recorded). Some clones in this sample may be carry-over from other donors' samples. CDR3s leave out the opening cysteine and the closing phenylalanine or tryptophan. The order of the fields is V gene, J gene, CDR3 protein.

TRBV7-2,TRBJ2-3,ASSLTGGLDTQY
TRBV7-9,TRBJ2-1,ASSLARWEAGENEQF
TRBV20-1,TRBJ1-6,SAKRGGAVYNSPLH
TRBV6-6,TRBJ1-5,ASSAQTGLVSGNQPQH
TRBV5-1,TRBJ2-1,ASSLEGQNEQF
TRBV7-2,TRBJ2-3,ASSFRADTQY
TRBV7-2,TRBJ2-3,ASSLVAGEITDTQY
TRBV23-1,TRBJ1-6,ASSQRSRGRYSPLH
TRBV28,TRBJ1-2,ASSPGGVSYGYT
TRBV28,TRBJ2-5,ASIQTRGRAETQY
TRBV4-2,TRBJ2-3,ASSQDIPGQGTDTQY
TRBV5-6,TRBJ2-4,ASSSTGGPNIQY
TRBV7-9,TRBJ1-4,ASSLWTGQGEKLF
TRBV2,TRBJ1-2,ASSESRARGYGYT
TRBV29-1,TRBJ2-2,SGNQNTGELF
TRBV2,TRBJ1-4,ASSEARTSEKLF
TRBV29-1,TRBJ2-3,SVGGTDTQY
TRBV7-9,TRBJ1-3,ASSPLGVGNTIY
TRBV12-3/TRBV12-4,TRBJ2-3,ASTQLAGVAHTQY
TRBV29-1,TRBJ2-1,SVGLGGIGPYEQF
TRBV11-1,TRBJ1-1,ASSLNDRGRSTEAF
TRBV27,TRBJ2-6,ASSSPSLGATSGANVLT
TRBV10-3,TRBJ2-7,AIKWWENHSYEQY
TRBV9,TRBJ1-2,ASSARTGYT
TRBV7-2,TRBJ2-1,ASSSGQGSYNEQF
TRBV6-4,TRBJ1-3,ASSQQGNGNTIY
TRBV6-5,TRBJ2-1,ASSKTGVTEQF
TRBV10-3,TRBJ2-1,AISVSYNEQF
TRBV6-2/TRBV6-3,TRBJ1-2,ASSLRQGGYGYT
TRBV20-1,TRBJ2-7,SASDRRRVSEQY
TRBV5-5,TRBJ1-2,ASSFAGTGGGFAYGYT
TRBV7-6,TRBJ2-3,ASSFQPASTDTQY
TRBV5-4,TRBJ1-1,ASSLLRETYTEAF
TRBV29-1,TRBJ2-5,SVVPHYNRGQETQY
TRBV27,TRBJ2-1,ASSPAVDHEQF
TRBV2,TRBJ1-5,ASSEIRAAFYSNQPQH
TRBV20-1,TRBJ2-3,SARDYRDSPTDTQY